The entry that follows covers one TCR beta chain sequence. Its antigen remains unidentified. Base qualities are not at hand, and no much larger clone is one base apart. This specimen belongs to a study of blood T cell repertoires in COVID-19 (dated by TCRdb to 2020 to 2021). In terms of the full investigation: Collaborator samples came from the United States, Italy and Spain and covered acute and convalescent phases of COVID-19. The dataset comprised deeply sampled blood TCRbeta repertoires from subjects exposed to, actively infected with, or recovered from COVID-19. The material from the prospective study consisted of cDNA or gDNA derived from T cells, B-cell-depleted T cells, or PBMCs. The sample metadata nearly always contained a de-identified subject ID, COVID-19 status, age in years and sex. Samples came from the ongoing ImmuneRACE study (first 160 participants) plus 1,254 subjects from 6 global collaborators. Where available, HLA class I and class II types were obtained from metadata supplied by the sample provider rather than from assay-based typing. A freely available public database, intended as a resource for researchers studying the immune response to SARS-CoV-2, is where the repertoires were released. Summary of the overall study and its limitations: Clinical and demographic metadata were provided uncurated, with the amount varying by source and participant.

TCRbeta CDR3 regions were amplified from genomic DNA using the immunoSEQ Assay, a bias-controlled multiplex PCR. The paper's data handling went like this. Nucleated cell counts per sample were estimated from amplification of reference gene primers within the assay. To quantify the absolute abundance of each unique TCRbeta CDR3 rearrangement, sequence reads were collapsed and filtered. For each sample, productive Simpson clonality was calculated as the square root of Simpson's diversity index over productive rearrangements. TCRdb carries this immuneACCESS record with in-frame sequences only. Its versions omit some clonotypes, under half of them owing to an unresolved V gene in the studies checked, with the rest unexplained. V and J calls and clone size are given by that table; D and trimming were obtained from the DNA. The sample table shows approximately 260,000 clones, and roughly 88% are seen once. Approximately 2% of the sample is held by the ten biggest clonotypes.

According to the germline V gene, CDR1 reads KGHDR and CDR2 reads SFDVKD. V and J are truncated by 6 bases and 1 base respectively, leaving an intervening sequence of 10 bases. From the cysteine up to the phenylalanine, the CDR3 has a length of 14 residues. Of the read, only the CDR3 DNA is kept; its 42 bases are in frame from base 1. A second Seattle source provided samples from volunteer blood donors who had recovered from COVID-19. The collaborating institutions used their own protocols to collect whole blood in K2EDTA tubes. Collaborator samples were shipped for TCRbeta analysis as frozen whole blood, isolated PBMCs, or DNA extracted from either sample type.

This sequence uses TRBV24-1 and TRBJ2-3; the D segment cannot be called with confidence. The origin of this receptor is a woman in her 40s who had recovered from COVID-19. The sequenced material came from peripheral blood. The bases are TGTGCCACCAGTCGAGGATCGGGCACAGATACGCAGTATTTT. It is translated as CATSRGSGTDTQYF.